The 21 T cell receptor beta chains listed next were all sequenced from one sample in a study of blood T cells in healthy people across ages. For the second PCR, which ran for about 7 to 11 cycles, a sample-barcoded 5' primer and a J-beta primer mix were used. TCRdb analysed the 5' RACE reads with MiXCR anew, one entry per CDR3 protein. This repertoire shows 650,000 or so distinct CDR3 sequences, approximately 52% found once; its top ten account for approximately 15%. The sample comprised blood. These receptors originate from a woman older than 75 in good health.

The chain couples TRBV6-1 to TRBJ2-1; possibly TRBD1 for D (5 bases). This CDR3 has 19 residues. Trimming removed 5 bases from V and 3 bases from J, with 26 bases in between. Germline CDR1 and CDR2: MNHNS and SASEGT. The DNA of the CDR3 is TGTGCCAGCAGTCCCTCCCAGACAGACCCACTTGAGTTCTACAATGAGCAGTTCTTC. Protein product: CASSPSQTDPLEFYNEQFF.

The V call is TRBV2, the J call TRBJ2-5; TRBD2 agrees at 7 bases. Germline V gene lookup returns CDR1 SNHLY and CDR2 FYNNEI. This CDR3 spans 14 amino acids. Trimming removed 8 bases from V and 5 bases from J; junction bases left unmatched: 11. CDR3 DNA: TGTGCCAGCTCTCTAGCGGTAGCAGGGGAGACCCAGTACTTC. This codes for CASSLAVAGETQYF. Filled out from reference TRBV2 and TRBJ2-5, the complete variable domain reads EPEVTQTPSHQVTQMGQEVILRCVPISNHLYFYWYRQILGQKVEFLVSFYNNEISEKSEIFDDQFSVERPDGSNFTLKIRSTKLEDSAMYFCASSLAVAGETQYFGPGTRLLVL.

This clonotype was seen repeatedly, ten times or more. The chain links TRBV15 to TRBJ1-6; 7 positions match TRBD1. CDR3 length: 15 amino acids. J gave up 2 bases and V 5 bases, and 3 bases lay outside the gene matches. CDR1 and CDR2 from the germline V gene are LNHNV and YYDKDF (reference sequence). DNA of the CDR3: TGTGCCACCAGCCCCCAGGGGGCCTATAATTCACCCCTCCACTTT. It translates to CATSPQGAYNSPLHF.

The V and J genes are TRBV10-1 and TRBJ2-7; 10 bases align to TRBD2. Germline CDR1 and CDR2: WNHNN and SYGVQD (reference sequence). This CDR3 is 14 amino acids long. J was trimmed by 5 bases and V by 3 bases; bases with no gene match: 4. CDR3 nucleotides: TGCGCCAGCAGTGATGGACTAGCGGCAAACGAGCAGTACTTC. This translates into CASSDGLAANEQYF.

This rearrangement joins TRBV13 to TRBJ1-2; D not certain. Germline lookup yields CDR1 PRHDT and CDR2 FYEKMQ (reference sequence). V was cut by 2 bases and J by 7 bases, with 8 bases left in between. The CDR3 totals 12 residues. The CDR3 reads CASSLNPGGYTF. In nucleotides, the CDR3 is TGTGCCAGCAGCTTAAACCCCGGTGGCTACACCTTC.

This clonotype was found many times. The chain has TRBV3-1 and TRBJ1-2; 7 bases align to TRBD1. CDR3 length: 15 amino acids. Germline V gene lookup returns CDR1 LGHDT and CDR2 YNNKEL (reference sequence). V was pared by 0 bases and J by 5 bases, with 6 bases of the junction left unmatched. CDR3 sequence: CASSQERGRFYGYTF. CDR3 nucleotide sequence: TGTGCCAGCAGCCAAGAGAGGGGGCGTTTTTATGGCTACACCTTC.

This clonotype occurred many times. The chain has TRBV28 and TRBJ2-7; 9 bases line up with TRBD1. After removal of 5 bases from V and 0 bases from J, the junction contained 2 bases not matched to a gene. The length of the CDR3 is 14 residues. Germline V gene lookup returns CDR1 MDHEN and CDR2 SYDVKM. CDR3 loop: CASSPQGASYEQYF. CDR3 nucleotides: TGTGCCAGCAGTCCACAGGGGGCCTCCTACGAGCAGTACTTC.

This sequence joins TRBV12-3 or TRBV12-4 and TRBJ1-5, with a tentative D call TRBD1 (6 bases). Trimming removed 4 bases at V and 6 bases at J, with 10 bases between. This CDR3 is built from 13 residues. The CDR3 region is CASSWRGGQPQHF. CDR3 DNA sequence: TGTGCCAGCAGTTGGAGAGGGGGTCAGCCCCAGCATTTT.

CDR3 sequence reads: CASSLVVRENEQFF. The CDR3 bases are TGCGCCAGCAGCTTGGTGGTGCGTGAGAATGAGCAGTTCTTC. This chain joins TRBV5-1 and TRBJ2-1, with D unresolved. V gave up 0 bases and J gave up 7 bases, with 11 bases separating them. The CDR3 consists of 14 residues. CDR1 and CDR2 (germline): SGHRS, YFSETQ.

This CDR3 reads CASTSIQGQNSPLHF. CDR3 nucleotides: TGTGCCAGCACCTCCATTCAGGGGCAGAATTCACCCCTCCACTTT. The rearrangement joins TRBV6-5 to TRBJ1-6; D is possibly TRBD1 (6 bases). This CDR3 is 15 amino acids long. The germline gives CDR1 MNHEY, CDR2 SVGAGI. V shed 7 bases and J shed 7 bases, with 17 bases lying between them.

The chain carries TRBV30 and TRBJ1-1; the match to TRBD1 covers 7 bases. The CDR3 sequence is 13 residues long. CDR1 and CDR2 from the germline V gene are GTSNPN and SVGIG (reference sequence). V trimming: 2 bases; J trimming: 6 bases; junction bases outside the gene matches: 6. The CDR3 spells CAWSRAQGAEAFF. For the CDR3, the DNA is TGTGCCTGGAGTAGGGCCCAGGGGGCTGAAGCTTTCTTT.

There are many counts of this clonotype. The chain couples TRBV28 to TRBJ2-7; 8 positions agree with TRBD2. The V and J ends lost 1 base and 0 bases, in that order; junction bases with no gene match: 2. This CDR3 region has 15 residues. Germline CDR1 is MDHEN and CDR2 is SYDVKM. The CDR3 coding sequence is TGTGCCAGCAGTTTATTGAGCGGGAGCTCCTACGAGCAGTACTTC. This codes for CASSLLSGSSYEQYF.

Ten or more counts support this clonotype. The chain couples TRBV12-3 or TRBV12-4 to TRBJ2-7; tentatively, D is TRBD2 (6 bases). The ends were cut back, 3 bases at V and 4 bases at J, with 16 bases in the middle. This CDR3 is 15 amino acids long. This CDR3 reads CASSFGTLGQYEQYF. The CDR3 bases are TGTGCCAGCAGTTTCGGGACTCTCGGGCAATACGAGCAGTACTTC.

The sample holds a few counts of this clonotype. Since a much larger clone is just one base distant, this may be a read error. This chain joins TRBV5-1 and TRBJ2-1; maybe TRBD2 (5 bases). The DNA matches TRBJ2-7 better at its end, which makes the J call doubtful. The germline CDR1 and CDR2 sequences are SGHRS and YFSETQ. CDR3 size: 16 residues. This chain's CDR3 is CASSPGGAEAYNEQYF. In DNA form, the CDR3 reads TGCGCCAGCAGCCCCGGCGGAGCGGAAGCCTACAATGAGCAGTACTTC.

The V call is TRBV27, the J call TRBJ1-4; tentatively, D is TRBD1 (6 bases). This CDR3 is 14 amino acids long. CDR1 MNHEY and CDR2 SMNVEV come from the germline V gene (reference sequence). The V gene lost 5 bases and the J gene lost 8 bases, with 15 bases spanning the gap. The CDR3 reads CASSPGTRAEKLFF. Here the CDR3 DNA reads TGTGCCAGCAGTCCAGGGACAAGGGCGGAAAAACTGTTTTTT. Drawing the rest from reference TRBV27 and TRBJ1-4, the complete variable domain is EAQVTQNPRYLITVTGKKLTVTCSQNMNHEYMSWYRQDPGLGLRQIYYSMNVEVTDKGDVPEGYKVSRKEKRNFPLILESPSPNQTSLYFCASSPGTRAEKLFFGSGTQLSVL.

The V gene is TRBV29-1, the J gene TRBJ2-3, with 9 bases aligning to TRBD2. Losses at the gene ends were 5 bases for V and 4 bases for J; bases not matched to a gene: 7. Germline V gene sequence: CDR1 SQVTM, CDR2 ANQGSEA. This CDR3 is built from 14 residues. The CDR3: CSVQRAGGPDTQYF. The CDR3 DNA reads as TGCAGCGTTCAAAGGGCGGGAGGGCCAGATACGCAGTATTTT.

The rearrangement uses TRBV3-1 and TRBJ1-4, with TRBD1 identical over 10 bases. The CDR3 extends over 15 amino acids. V lost 5 bases and J lost 7; bases outside the gene matches: 7. Germline V CDR1 and CDR2: LGHDT, YNNKEL (reference sequence). The CDR3 sequence: CASSGRDRGREKLFF. CDR3 in DNA: TGTGCCAGCAGCGGCCGGGACAGGGGCCGTGAAAAACTGTTTTTT.

Details on this clonotype: This may be a read error: a much more frequent sequence differs by one nucleotide. The V gene is TRBV12-3 or TRBV12-4, the J gene TRBJ2-3; 8 positions agree with TRBD2. The CDR3 has 14 residues. The CDR3 DNA sequence: TGTGCCGGCAGTTTGCGGGGGGCCACAGATACGCAGTATTTT. This gives the protein CAGSLRGATDTQYF.

This clonotype was seen repeatedly, ten times or more. This chain joins TRBV6-1 and TRBJ2-1; D unclear. With 6 bases removed from V and 4 bases from J, the gap between germline ends came to 16 bases. Germline CDR1 reads MNHNS; CDR2 reads SASEGT. The CDR3 spans 15 residues. The DNA for the CDR3 is TGTGCCAGCAGCCCTGAACTCACATTTTACAATGAGCAGTTCTTC. Its translation: CASSPELTFYNEQFF.

This clonotype appeared many times. The chain carries TRBV20-1 and TRBJ2-7; D remains ambiguous. With 1 base removed from V and 3 bases from J, the gap between germline ends came to 10 bases. CDR3 size: 13 residues. Germline values: CDR1 DFQATT, CDR2 SNEGSKA (reference sequence). CDR3 in DNA: TGCAGTGCTAGAGCCCATGGCGGCTACGAGCAGTACTTC. Translated, it gives CSARAHGGYEQYF.

This chain uses TRBV10-2 with TRBJ2-4, with 8 bases that match TRBD2. The end of the DNA fits TRBJ2-5 better, so the J call may be wrong. Germline V gene data show CDR1 as WSHSY and CDR2 as SAAADI. This CDR3 spans 16 amino acids. CDR3 in amino acids: CASSGLLGGAQETQYF. CDR3 coding DNA: TGCGCCAGCAGTGGATTACTCGGGGGGGCCCAAGAGACCCAGTACTTC.